This T cell receptor beta chain was recovered during a study of untreated major depressive disorder. General observations from the study: Compared with controls, depressed patients showed more TRBV05-01 (Vbeta 5.1) usage in CD4+ T cells.

Profiling relied on immunoSEQ multiplex PCR, and the TCRdb table lists in-frame clones only, not all of them. The sample has about 21,000 clones, roughly 91% seen once. This clone came up once. Antigen specificity is unknown. Each depressed patient was pairwise matched to a non-depressed control for sex, age, current smoking status and body mass index. Germline V gene sequence: CDR1 LGHNA, CDR2 YNFKEQ. Deletions cut 0 bases from V and 3 bases from J, with 6 bases between. The CDR3 spans 15 residues. V usage is TRBV4-2 and J usage is TRBJ2-6; possible D gene TRBD1, 5 bases. The sequence was obtained from a woman aged 40-49 years in good health. Sequencing used CD4+ T cells from PBMCs. CDR3 protein: CASSQDRDGANVLTF. As DNA, the CDR3 is TGTGCCAGCAGCCAAGACAGGGATGGGGCCAACGTCCTGACTTTC.